Described below is a single T cell receptor (beta chain) sequence and its context. Its antigen is as yet unknown. The data derive from a study of post-analysis software for immune sequencing data. Study summary: Included among the disease courses, which were recorded for the cohort, were relapsing-remitting, secondary progressive and progressive-relapsing multiple sclerosis.

Carried by the TCR beta cDNA libraries were unique molecular identifiers. Each CDR3 protein gets one entry after TCRdb re-called the PCR reads with MiXCR. The sample lists about 680,000 distinct CDR3 sequences; approximately 60% were seen once. Overall study findings and caveats: Elevated frequency relative to controls characterized several TRBV segments in patients, TRBV5-6, TRBV5-1 and TRBV20-1 among them. The study found significantly lower normalized Chao1 diversity in multiple sclerosis patients than in controls. Under the F measure, samples that were prepared in one batch clustered strongly together.

The CDR3 is 15 residues long. Germline-derived CDR1 and CDR2 are SQVTM and ANQGSEA. Between the trimmed V and J ends, which lost 1 base and 0 bases, there was a span of 7 bases. The chain carries TRBV29-1 and TRBJ2-6; no reliable D call. This clonotype was obtained from a girl aged 2-15 years with multiple sclerosis. Sequencing input: blood. The DNA of the CDR3 is TGCAGCGTTGAAGGGCTGTCCTCTGGGGCCAACGTCCTGACTTTC. It specifies CSVEGLSSGANVLTF.